Below, one TCR beta chain is given with its context. Its antigen is not yet known. No base-level quality is on record; no much larger clone is a single base apart. TCRbeta CDR3 regions were amplified from genomic DNA by means of the immunoSEQ Assay, a bias-controlled multiplex PCR. Under the source paper's analysis protocol: The number of nucleated cells in each sample was estimated by amplification of reference gene primers within the assay. To quantify the absolute abundance of each unique TCRbeta CDR3 rearrangement, sequence reads were collapsed and filtered. For each sample, productive Simpson clonality was calculated as the square root of Simpson's diversity index across productive rearrangements. The table was pulled from immuneACCESS by TCRdb, which kept in-frame rearrangements only. Such tables lose some clones; where checked, under half of the loss comes from unresolved V genes, and the rest has no known cause. V, J and clone size derive from that table, while D and trimming were established from the DNA sequence. This sample holds fewer than 200,000 clones; over 65% were observed only once. The ten largest account for 3.5% to 5% of the sample.

Taken from the germline V gene, the CDR1 and CDR2 loops are KGHSH and LQKENI. V is cut back by 3 bases and J by 0 bases, with 7 bases in the junction unmatched. Counted from cysteine to phenylalanine, this CDR3 has 17 amino acids. The only DNA kept is the CDR3, 51 bases in frame from the first base. Enrolling through a virtual design, the prospective study's participants ranged in age from roughly 18 to 95 years and lived across about two dozen United States geographic areas. In the prospective study, cohorts were assigned on the basis of participant-reported clinical history obtained from a screening survey and a study questionnaire. For ImmuneRACE Cohort 3, a participant was defined as recovered based on two consecutive negative NP/OP PCR tests, clearance by a healthcare professional, or resolution of symptoms. Mobile phlebotomists in the prospective study collected whole blood, serum and a nasopharyngeal or oropharyngeal swab from every participant. Additional blood draws and questionnaires over a 2-month period could optionally be provided by prospective study participants. Blood samples from the prospective study were shipped frozen or at room temperature prior to DNA extraction.

The record originates from a study of blood T cell repertoires in COVID-19 (dated by TCRdb to about 2020). Background for the entire study: The collaborator samples originated in the United States, Italy and Spain and spanned the acute and convalescent phases of COVID-19. The prospective study material was composed of cDNA or gDNA derived from T cells, B-cell-depleted T cells, or PBMCs. Subjects who had been exposed to COVID-19, were actively infected with it, or had recovered from it provided the deeply sampled blood TCRbeta repertoires that made up the dataset. The repertoires were made available in a free public database intended to serve as a resource for research on the immune response to SARS-CoV-2. Samples were obtained from the ongoing ImmuneRACE study (first 160 participants) and from 950 to 1,500 subjects provided by 6 global collaborators. Nearly every sample came with metadata listing a de-identified subject ID, COVID-19 status, age in years and sex. Where available, HLA class I and class II types were taken from metadata supplied by the sample provider and were not determined by assay-based typing.

Paper-wide results and their limitations: The amount of clinical and demographic metadata varied by source and participant and was provided uncurated.

This TCR came from a woman aged 45-65 years who had recovered from COVID-19. Sequences were obtained from PBMCs or T cells enriched from blood (not recorded which). The rearrangement combines TRBV18 with TRBJ2-4, and 8 bases in between align with TRBD2. At the DNA level, the sequence is TGTGCCAGCTCACCCCGGGGGGGGTTGGGAGCCAAAAACATTCAGTACTTC. Protein translation: CASSPRGGLGAKNIQYF.